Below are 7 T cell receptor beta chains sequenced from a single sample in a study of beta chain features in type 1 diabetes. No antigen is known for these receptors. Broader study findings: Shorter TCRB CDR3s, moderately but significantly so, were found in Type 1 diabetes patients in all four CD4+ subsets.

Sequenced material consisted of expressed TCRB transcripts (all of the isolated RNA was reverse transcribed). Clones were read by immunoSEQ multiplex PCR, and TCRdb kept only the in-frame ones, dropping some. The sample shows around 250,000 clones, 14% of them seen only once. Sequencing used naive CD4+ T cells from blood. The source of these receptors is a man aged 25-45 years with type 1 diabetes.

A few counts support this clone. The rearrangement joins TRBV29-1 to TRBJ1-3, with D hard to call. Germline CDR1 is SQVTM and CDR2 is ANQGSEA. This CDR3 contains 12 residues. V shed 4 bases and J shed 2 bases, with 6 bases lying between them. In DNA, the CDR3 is TGCAGCGTTGTGACTGCTGGAAACACCATATATTTT. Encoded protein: CSVVTAGNTIYF.

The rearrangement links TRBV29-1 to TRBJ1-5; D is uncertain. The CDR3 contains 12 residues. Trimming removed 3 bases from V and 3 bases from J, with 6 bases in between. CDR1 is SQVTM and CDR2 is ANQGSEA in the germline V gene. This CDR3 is CSVDGSNQPQHF. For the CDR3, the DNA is TGCAGCGTTGACGGTTCCAATCAGCCCCAGCATTTT.

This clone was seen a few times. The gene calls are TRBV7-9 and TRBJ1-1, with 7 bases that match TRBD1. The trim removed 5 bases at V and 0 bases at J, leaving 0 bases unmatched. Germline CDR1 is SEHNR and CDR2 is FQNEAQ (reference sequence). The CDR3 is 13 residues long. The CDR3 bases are TGTGCCAGCAGCGACAGGGTGAACACTGAAGCTTTCTTT. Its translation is CASSDRVNTEAFF.

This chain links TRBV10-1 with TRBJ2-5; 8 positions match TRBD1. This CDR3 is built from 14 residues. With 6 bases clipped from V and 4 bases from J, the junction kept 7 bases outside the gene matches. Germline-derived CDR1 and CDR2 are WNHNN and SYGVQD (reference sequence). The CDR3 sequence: CASSLDRDGETQYF. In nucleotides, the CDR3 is TGCGCCAGCAGCCTGGACAGGGACGGAGAGACCCAGTACTTC.

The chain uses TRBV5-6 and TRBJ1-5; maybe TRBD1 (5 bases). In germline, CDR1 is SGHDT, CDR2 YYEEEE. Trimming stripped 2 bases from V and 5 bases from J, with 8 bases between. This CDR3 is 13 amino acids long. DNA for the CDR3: TGTGCCAGCAGCTTCGGGGGTCATCAGCCCCAGCATTTT. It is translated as CASSFGGHQPQHF. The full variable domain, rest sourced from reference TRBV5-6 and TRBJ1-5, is DAGVTQSPTHLIKTRGQQVTLRCSPKSGHDTVSWYQQALGQGPQFIFQYYEEEERQRGNFPDRFSGHQFPNYSSELNVNALLLGDSALYLCASSFGGHQPQHFGDGTRLSIL.

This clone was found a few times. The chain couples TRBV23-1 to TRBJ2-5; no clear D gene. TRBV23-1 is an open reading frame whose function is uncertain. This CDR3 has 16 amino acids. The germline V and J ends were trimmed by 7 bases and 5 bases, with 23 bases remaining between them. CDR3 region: CASTPIRSGLEETQYF. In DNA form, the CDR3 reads TGCGCCAGCACCCCAATCCGGTCCGGATTGGAGGAGACCCAGTACTTC.

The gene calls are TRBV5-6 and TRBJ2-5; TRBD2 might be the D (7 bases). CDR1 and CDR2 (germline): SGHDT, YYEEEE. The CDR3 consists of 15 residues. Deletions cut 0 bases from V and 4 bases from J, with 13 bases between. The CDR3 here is CASSLGPGGGETQYF. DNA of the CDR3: TGTGCCAGCAGCTTGGGCCCGGGGGGCGGAGAGACCCAGTACTTC.